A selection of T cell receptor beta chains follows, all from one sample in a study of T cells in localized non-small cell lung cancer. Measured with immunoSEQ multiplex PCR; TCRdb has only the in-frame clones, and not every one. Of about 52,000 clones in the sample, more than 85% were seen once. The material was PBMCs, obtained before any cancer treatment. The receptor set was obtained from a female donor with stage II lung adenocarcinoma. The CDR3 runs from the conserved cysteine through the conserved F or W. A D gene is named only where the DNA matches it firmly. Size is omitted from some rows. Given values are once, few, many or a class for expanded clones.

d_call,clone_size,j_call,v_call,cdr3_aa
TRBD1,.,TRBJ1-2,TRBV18,CASSPGQAANYGYTF
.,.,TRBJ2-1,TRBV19,CASSPGVLYNEQFF
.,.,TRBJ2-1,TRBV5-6,CASSLCLNYNEQFF
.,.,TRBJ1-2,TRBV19,CASSIQERRNNYGYTF
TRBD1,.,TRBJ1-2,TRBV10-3,CAISTGTGGFDYGYTF
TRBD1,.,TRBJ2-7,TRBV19,CASSTWTGGDSYEQYF
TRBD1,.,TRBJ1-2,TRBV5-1,CASSPGQGQLWSYTF
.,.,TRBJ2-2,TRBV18,CASSPKGGLDTGELFF
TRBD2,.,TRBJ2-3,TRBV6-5,CASRTSGDTQYF
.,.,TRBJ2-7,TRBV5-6,CASSLANPYEQYF
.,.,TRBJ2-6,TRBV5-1,CASSLEGRSGANVLTF
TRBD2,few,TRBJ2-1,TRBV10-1,CASSVAGGYNEQFF
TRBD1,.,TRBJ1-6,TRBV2,CASSVPTLRGYNSPLHF
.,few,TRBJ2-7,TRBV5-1,CASSLQDSYEQYF
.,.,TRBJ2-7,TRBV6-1,CASSARTEYEQYF
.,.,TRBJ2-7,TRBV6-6,CASSYSLGASSYEQYF
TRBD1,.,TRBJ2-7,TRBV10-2,CASSEPGTGGKNEQYF
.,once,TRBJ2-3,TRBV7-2,CASSLEWAGPSTDTQYF
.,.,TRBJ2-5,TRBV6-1,CASSESPLGRGETQYF
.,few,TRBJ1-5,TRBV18,CASSPSLDQPQHF
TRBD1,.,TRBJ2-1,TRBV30,CAWERGPYNEQFF
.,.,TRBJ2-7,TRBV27,CASSLRSLEKQYF
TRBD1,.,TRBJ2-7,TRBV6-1,CASRLGQIYEQYF
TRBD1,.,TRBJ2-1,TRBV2,CASTKCCRTGERNEQFF
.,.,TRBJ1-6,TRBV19,CASSIKAGSYNSPLHF
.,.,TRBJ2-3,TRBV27,CASSSKLGDLFSTDTQYF
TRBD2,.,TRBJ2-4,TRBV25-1,CASSDSGEVKNIQYF
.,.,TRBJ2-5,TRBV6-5,CASSYGGTAAETQYF
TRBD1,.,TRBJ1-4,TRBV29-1,CSGRLGGREKLFF
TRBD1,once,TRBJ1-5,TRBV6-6,CASSRDRANQPQHF
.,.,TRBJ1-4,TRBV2,CASSRRRTEKLFF
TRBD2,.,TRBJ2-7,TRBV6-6,CASSYSLAGSYEQYF
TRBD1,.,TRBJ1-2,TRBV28,CASRWDRGNNYGYTF
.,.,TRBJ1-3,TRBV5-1,CASSYGLGGSGNTIYF
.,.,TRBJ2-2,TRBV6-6,CASSSLGELFF
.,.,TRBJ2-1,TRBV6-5,CASSYALGNYNEQFF
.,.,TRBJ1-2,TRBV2,CASSGRSYTF
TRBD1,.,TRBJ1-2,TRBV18,CASSPLPGGLWGYTF
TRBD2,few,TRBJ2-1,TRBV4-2,CASSQDHGGNEQFF
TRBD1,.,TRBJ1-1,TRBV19,CASSIPDRASTEAFF
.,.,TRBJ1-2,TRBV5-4,CASSLSEGGRNGYTF
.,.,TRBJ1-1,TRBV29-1,CSVFKGNTEAFF
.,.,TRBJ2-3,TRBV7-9,CASSSGRPSTDTQYF
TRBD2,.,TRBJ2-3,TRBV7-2,CASSIGGGTQYF
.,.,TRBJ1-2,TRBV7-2,CASSLAKGAYGYTF
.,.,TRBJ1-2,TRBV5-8,CASSLVMRAYGYTF
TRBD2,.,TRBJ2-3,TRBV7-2,CASSLLRGGPDTQYF
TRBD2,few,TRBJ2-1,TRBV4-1,CASAFLAGAFNEQFF
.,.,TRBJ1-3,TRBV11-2,CASSLDPVGAENLSGNTIYF